This T cell receptor (beta chain) was recovered during a study of shared clonotypes between healthy human individuals. CDR1 is LGHNA, CDR2 YNFKEQ, per germline. This CDR3 is 19 amino acids long. V was shortened by 0 bases and J by 0 bases, with 15 bases between the two germline ends. Sequenced by immunoSEQ multiplex PCR; TCRdb stores in-frame clones only, minus some. Altogether 450,000 to 500,000 clones are present, almost 80% being singletons, with the ten largest covering around 12%. The sequence came from a woman in her thirties or forties in good health. Some clones in this sample may be carry-over from other donors' samples. This rearrangement joins TRBV4-2 to TRBJ2-6, with D perhaps matching TRBD2 (6 bases). Sequenced: PBMCs. The CDR3, as DNA: TGTGCCAGCAGCCAAGATCCGCCGGGAGTCGGCTCTGGGGCCAACGTCCTGACTTTC. Its translation is CASSQDPPGVGSGANVLTF.